These 9 T cell receptor beta chains were all obtained from the same sample, sequenced in a study of PD-1 blockade in classical Hodgkin lymphoma. Sequenced by immunoSEQ multiplex PCR; TCRdb stores in-frame clones only, minus some. The data show some 100,000 clones, roughly 90% seen once. All the patients suffered relapse after autologous stem cell transplantation, and brentuximab vedotin exposure differed. Sequenced here: peripheral blood mononuclear cells (PBMCs), sampled at baseline. These receptors originate from a human donor with classical Hodgkin lymphoma.

A single count supports this clone. The chain links TRBV2 to TRBJ2-7; 10 bases match TRBD2. The CDR3 totals 15 residues. Germline V gene sequence: CDR1 SNHLY, CDR2 FYNNEI. V gave up 7 bases and J gave up 4 bases; unmatched junction bases: 10. The DNA of the CDR3 is TGTGCCAGCAAGCCCGAAGCGGGAGGGGTGTACGAGCAGTACTTC. Protein: CASKPEAGGVYEQYF.

The chain recombines TRBV30 with TRBJ1-1; D gene unclear. V was clipped by 4 bases and J by 4 bases, with 19 bases between them. Per germline, CDR1 GTSNPN and CDR2 SVGIG (reference sequence). There are 15 residues in the CDR3. The CDR3 loop reads CAWTRVWRPITEAFF. Here the CDR3 DNA reads TGTGCCTGGACCAGAGTCTGGAGGCCGATCACTGAAGCTTTCTTT.

V usage is TRBV5-1 and J usage is TRBJ2-7, with D unresolved. Germline assignment: CDR1 SGHRS and CDR2 YFSETQ. V was cut by 4 bases and J by 2 bases, with 10 bases left in between. The CDR3 has 13 residues. CDR3 DNA: TGCGCCAGCAGCCCTGGGTCGACCTACGAGCAGTACTTC. Protein sequence: CASSPGSTYEQYF.

V and J are TRBV4-2 and TRBJ2-7; D gene uncertain. The CDR3 extends over 17 amino acids. The V gene's germline CDR1 is LGHNA and CDR2 YNFKEQ. V was cut by 0 bases and J by 3 bases, with 18 bases left in between. The CDR3 nucleotides read TGTGCCAGCAGCCAAGACGTGCAGTTATCCTATATCTACGAGCAGTACTTC. It translates to CASSQDVQLSYIYEQYF.

Written as DNA, the CDR3 is TGTGCCAGCAGTCGATCGGGGGGAAAAGAGACCCAGTACTTC. Translating gives CASSRSGGKETQYF. The rearrangement joins TRBV7-9 to TRBJ2-5; 7 nucleotides line up with TRBD2. Germline CDR1 reads SEHNR; CDR2 reads FQNEAQ (reference sequence). J lost 3 bases, V lost 6 bases, and 7 bases had no gene match. This CDR3 spans 14 amino acids. Full variable domain (rest looked up from reference TRBV7-9 and TRBJ2-5): DTGVSQNPRHKITKRGQNVTFRCDPISEHNRLYWYRQTLGQGPEFLTYFQNEAQLEKSRLLSDRFSAERPKGSFSTLEIQRTEQGDSAMYLCASSRSGGKETQYFGPGTRLLVL.

The rearrangement links TRBV21-1 to TRBJ2-7; TRBD1, the D gene given by the table, was not confirmed from the DNA. TRBV21-1 corresponds to a pseudogene. The CDR3 sequence is 16 residues long. The CDR3 region is CASSNRNRDKSYEQYF. The DNA for the CDR3 is TGTGCCAGCAGCAACCGAAACCGGGACAAATCGTACGAGCAGTACTTC.

The V gene is TRBV5-8, the J gene TRBJ1-1; D is unclear. V lost 0 bases, J lost 2 bases, and 17 bases lay in between. This CDR3 is built from 17 residues. Germline CDR1 SGHTS, CDR2 YDEGEE. CDR3 DNA sequence: TGTGCCAGCAGCTTGGCTTGGCGGGGAGTTCTAAACACTGAAGCTTTCTTT. Its protein is CASSLAWRGVLNTEAFF.

The rearrangement links TRBV5-4 to TRBJ2-3; no definite D call. Germline loops: CDR1 SGHNT, CDR2 YYREEE (reference sequence). V lost 2 bases, J lost 1 base, and 5 bases lay in between. CDR3 size: 13 residues. The CDR3 spells CASSFEGTDTQYF. CDR3 nucleotides: TGTGCCAGCAGCTTTGAAGGCACAGATACGCAGTATTTT. Looking up the rest from reference TRBV5-4 and TRBJ2-3 gives the full variable domain: ETGVTQSPTHLIKTRGQQVTLRCSSQSGHNTVSWYQQALGQGPQFIFQYYREEENGRGNFPPRFSGLQFPNYSSELNVNALELDDSALYLCASSFEGTDTQYFGPGTRLTVL.

CDR3 sequence (DNA): TGTGCCACCAGCAGAGTACAGAACACCGGGGAGCTGTTTTTT. Residues: CATSRVQNTGELFF. The chain is built from TRBV15 and TRBJ2-2, with no clear D. Germline assignment: CDR1 LNHNV and CDR2 YYDKDF (reference sequence). This CDR3 is built from 14 residues. With 1 base removed from V and 1 base from J, the gap between germline ends came to 4 bases.